Included here is one T cell receptor (beta chain) sequence, with context. Antigen specificity is unknown. These data originate in a study of Tregs in tolerant kidney transplant recipients. Study findings and constraints: Changing PCR primers prevented nucleotide comparison between some patients' samples. Findings come from small patient numbers and require larger validation. Biological reproducibility was not directly addressed in this study.

The table came from immunoSEQ multiplex PCR; TCRdb's copy has only in-frame clones and leaves some out. This sample yields under 90,000 clones, of which roughly nine tenths are seen a single time; roughly 1.5% belongs to the top ten. Recipients received nonmyeloablative bone marrow transplants from related graft donors, with transient mixed chimerism. Thawed PBMCs were FACS-sorted into unstimulated CD4+CD25+CD127- regulatory T cells, CD4+CD25- non-regulatory cells, CD4 and CD8 cells. The clonotype comes from a human patient who received a combined kidney and bone marrow transplant. Some T cells may arise from the graft donor. Sequencing was performed on CD4+ T cells from blood (PBMCs), taken 24 months after the transplant.

The CDR3: CASSRQAGGVIGELFF. For the CDR3, the DNA is TGTGCCTCGAGCCGACAGGCGGGAGGTGTTATCGGGGAGCTGTTTTTT. The chain carries TRBV30 and TRBJ2-2; 8 bases agree with TRBD2. Germline V CDR1 and CDR2: GTSNPN, SVGIG (reference sequence). V shed 7 bases and J 7 bases; nucleotides not matched to a gene: 17. The CDR3 loop spans 16 amino acids. The full variable domain, rest sourced from reference TRBV30 and TRBJ2-2, is SQTIHQWPATLVQPVGSPLSLECTVEGTSNPNLYWYRQAAGRGLQLLFYSVGIGQISSEVPQNLSASRPQDRQFILSSKKLLLSDSGFYLCASSRQAGGVIGELFFGEGSRLTVL.